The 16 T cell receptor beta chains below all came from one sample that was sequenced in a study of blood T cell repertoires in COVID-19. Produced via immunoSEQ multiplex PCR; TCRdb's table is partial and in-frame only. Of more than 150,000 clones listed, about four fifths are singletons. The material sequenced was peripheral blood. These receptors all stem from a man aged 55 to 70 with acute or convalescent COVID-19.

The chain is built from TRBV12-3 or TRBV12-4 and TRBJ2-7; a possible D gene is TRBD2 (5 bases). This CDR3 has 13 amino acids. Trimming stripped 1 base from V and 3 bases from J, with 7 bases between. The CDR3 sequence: CASSLGGNYEQYF. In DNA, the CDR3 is TGTGCCAGCAGTTTAGGAGGGAACTACGAGCAGTACTTC.

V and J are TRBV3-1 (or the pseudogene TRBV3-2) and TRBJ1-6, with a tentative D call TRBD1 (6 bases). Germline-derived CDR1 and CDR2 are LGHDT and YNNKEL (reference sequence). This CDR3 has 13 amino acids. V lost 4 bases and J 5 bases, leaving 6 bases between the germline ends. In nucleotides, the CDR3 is TGTGCCAGCAGCCGACAGGATAATTCACCCCTCCACTTT. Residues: CASSRQDNSPLHF.

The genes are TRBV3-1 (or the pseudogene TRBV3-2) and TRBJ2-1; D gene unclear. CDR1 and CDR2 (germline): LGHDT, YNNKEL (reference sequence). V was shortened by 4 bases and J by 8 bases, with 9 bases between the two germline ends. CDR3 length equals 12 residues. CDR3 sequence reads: CASSLSFHEQFF. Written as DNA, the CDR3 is TGTGCCAGCAGCCTTAGCTTCCATGAGCAGTTCTTC.

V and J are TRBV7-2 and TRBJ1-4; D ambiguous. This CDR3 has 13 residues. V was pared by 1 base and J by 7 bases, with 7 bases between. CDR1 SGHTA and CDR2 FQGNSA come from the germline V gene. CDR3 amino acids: CASSLGEVEKLFF. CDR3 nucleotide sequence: TGTGCCAGCAGCTTAGGAGAGGTTGAAAAACTGTTTTTT.

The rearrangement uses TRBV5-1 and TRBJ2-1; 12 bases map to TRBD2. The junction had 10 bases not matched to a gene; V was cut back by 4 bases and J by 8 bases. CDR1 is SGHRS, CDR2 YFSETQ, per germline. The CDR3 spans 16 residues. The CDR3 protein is CASSLRTSGAGDEQFF. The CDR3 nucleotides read TGCGCCAGCAGCCTGAGGACTAGCGGGGCTGGGGATGAGCAGTTCTTC. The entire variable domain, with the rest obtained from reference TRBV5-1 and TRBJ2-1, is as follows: KAGVTQTPRYLIKTRGQQVTLSCSPISGHRSVSWYQQTPGQGLQFLFEYFSETQRNKGNFPGRFSGRQFSNSRSEMNVSTLELGDSALYLCASSLRTSGAGDEQFFGPGTRLTVL.

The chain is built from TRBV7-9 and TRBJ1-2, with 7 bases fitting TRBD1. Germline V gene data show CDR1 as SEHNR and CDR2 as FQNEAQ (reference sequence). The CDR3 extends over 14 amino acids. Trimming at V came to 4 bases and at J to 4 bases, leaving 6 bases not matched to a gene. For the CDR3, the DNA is TGTGCCAGCAGCTCCAGGGGGTCGAGCTATGGCTACACCTTC. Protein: CASSSRGSSYGYTF.

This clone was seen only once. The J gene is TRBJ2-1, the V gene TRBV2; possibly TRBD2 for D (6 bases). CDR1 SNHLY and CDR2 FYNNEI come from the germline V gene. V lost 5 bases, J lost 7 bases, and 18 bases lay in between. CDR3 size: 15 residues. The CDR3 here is CASSLGTGLGNEQFF. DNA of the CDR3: TGTGCCAGCAGTTTAGGGACTGGCCTTGGAAATGAGCAGTTCTTC.

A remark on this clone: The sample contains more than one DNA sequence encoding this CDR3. The CDR3 is CASSPGGYGYTF. CDR3 bases: TGTGCCAGCTCTCCAGGGGGGTATGGCTACACCTTC. The chain is built from TRBV18 and TRBJ1-2, with TRBD1 matching over 7 bases. The CDR3 is 12 residues long. In germline, CDR1 is KGHSH, CDR2 LQKENI. Trimming at V came to 6 bases and at J to 5 bases, leaving 3 bases not matched to a gene.

The CDR3 nucleotides read TGTGCCAGCAGAGGCCCGGGACAGGGTGGGGATGAGCAGTTCTTC. Encoded protein: CASRGPGQGGDEQFF. This chain links TRBV7-9 with TRBJ2-1, with 9 bases matching TRBD1. The J segment lost 8 bases and the V segment lost 6 bases, leaving 11 bases of the junction unmatched. Germline lookup yields CDR1 SEHNR and CDR2 FQNEAQ (reference sequence). This CDR3 contains 15 residues.

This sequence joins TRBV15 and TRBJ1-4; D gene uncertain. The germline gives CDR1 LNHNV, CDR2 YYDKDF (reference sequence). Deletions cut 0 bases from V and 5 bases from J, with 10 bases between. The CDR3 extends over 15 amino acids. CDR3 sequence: CATSRDIGRNEKLFF. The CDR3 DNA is TGTGCCACCAGCAGAGATATCGGTCGGAATGAAAAACTGTTTTTT.

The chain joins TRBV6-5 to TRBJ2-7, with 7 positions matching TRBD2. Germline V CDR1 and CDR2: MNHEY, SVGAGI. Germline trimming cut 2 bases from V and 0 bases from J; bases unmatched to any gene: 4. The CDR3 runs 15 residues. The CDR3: CASSYQGGGSYEQYF. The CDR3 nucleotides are TGTGCCAGCAGTTACCAGGGCGGGGGCTCCTACGAGCAGTACTTC.

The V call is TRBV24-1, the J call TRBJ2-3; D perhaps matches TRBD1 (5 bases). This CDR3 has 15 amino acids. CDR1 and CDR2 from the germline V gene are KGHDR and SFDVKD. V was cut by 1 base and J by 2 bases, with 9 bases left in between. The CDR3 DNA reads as TGTGCCACCAGTGATTTTAACAGGAACACAGATACGCAGTATTTT. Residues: CATSDFNRNTDTQYF.

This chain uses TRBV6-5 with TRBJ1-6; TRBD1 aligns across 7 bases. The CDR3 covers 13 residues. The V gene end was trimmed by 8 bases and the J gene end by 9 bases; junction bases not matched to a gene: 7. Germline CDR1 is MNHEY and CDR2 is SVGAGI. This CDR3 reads CASSTGIRSPLHF. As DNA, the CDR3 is TGTGCCAGCTCGACAGGGATCCGTTCACCCCTCCACTTT.

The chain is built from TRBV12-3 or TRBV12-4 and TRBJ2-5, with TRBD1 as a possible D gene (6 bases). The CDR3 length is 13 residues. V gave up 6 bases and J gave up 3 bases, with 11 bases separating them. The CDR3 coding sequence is TGTGCCAGCAGCTGGACAGAGAAAGAGACCCAGTACTTC. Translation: CASSWTEKETQYF.

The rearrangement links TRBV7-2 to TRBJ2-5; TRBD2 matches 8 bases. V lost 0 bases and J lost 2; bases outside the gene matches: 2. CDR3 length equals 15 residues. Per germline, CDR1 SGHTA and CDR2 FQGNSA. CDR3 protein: CASSLAGLEQETQYF. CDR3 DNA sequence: TGTGCCAGCAGCTTAGCGGGACTAGAGCAAGAGACCCAGTACTTC.

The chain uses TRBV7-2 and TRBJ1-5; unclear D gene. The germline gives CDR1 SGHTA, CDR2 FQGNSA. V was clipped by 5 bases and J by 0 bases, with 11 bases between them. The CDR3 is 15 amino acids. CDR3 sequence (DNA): TGTGCCAGCAGCCCTGGGAGCGATAGCAATCAGCCCCAGCATTTT. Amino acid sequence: CASSPGSDSNQPQHF.